The T cell receptor beta chain under discussion was sequenced for a study of B cell selection in AIRE deficiency. Notes on the study in general: Around 30% of healthy-shared Treg TCRbeta sequences appeared in patient Tconv cells.

V lost 1 base, J lost 4 bases, and 4 bases lay in between. CDR3 length: 12 amino acids. Germline V CDR1 and CDR2: MDHEN, SYDVKM. Comment on this clone: Its antigen remains unknown.

Here immunoSEQ multiplex PCR was the method, and the copy in TCRdb shows in-frame clones only, minus some. The repertoire consists of tens of thousands of clones, with about 95% occurring once and the leading ten covering approximately 0.17%. CD4+CD127+ cells were sorted as the conventional CD4 T cells. The rearrangement links TRBV28 to TRBJ1-2; no clear D. This clonotype was obtained from a human donor in good health. The sample taken for sequencing was CD4+CD127+ conventional T cells sorted from PBMCs. Here the CDR3 reads CASSLSPYGYTF. The DNA of the CDR3 is TGTGCCAGCAGTTTATCTCCCTATGGCTACACCTTC.